This TCR beta chain was obtained from a study of shared clonotypes between healthy human individuals (dated by TCRdb to the early 2020s). For the wider study: The cohort comprised a couple of women and a few men aged 18 to 49 years. Per donor, leukapheresis produced somewhere between about 0.85 and 8.9 billion PBMCs. Blood TCR repertoires of five healthy adults were deeply sequenced to estimate repertoire size and the extent of clonotype sharing between individuals. To increase sequencing depth and limit assay-specific biases, different laboratories used diverse techniques to prepare libraries and sequence TCR repertoires. Per donor, three plates each were used for CD4 naive and CD4 memory, two for CD8 naive, and one for CD8 memory.

Per the germline V gene, SGHVS is the CDR1 and FNYEAQ is the CDR2. Trimming removed 7 bases from V and 12 bases from J; the gene matches leave 12 bases unexplained. Spanning cysteine to phenylalanine, the CDR3 consists of 14 amino acids. The CDR3 DNA has 42 bases and is translated from base 1. TCR CDR3 regions were amplified from genomic DNA by multiplex PCR using the deep immunoSEQ assay. Extracted genomic DNA from each cell subset was spread evenly across all wells of several immunoSEQ 96-well plates, with each plate serving as a replicate. For sorted subsets, each replicate PCR was loaded with approximately 0.2 ug genomic DNA, equivalent to 25,000 to 35,000 T cell genomes. The purified libraries were quantified using a Qubit 3.0 fluorometer, sized with a Bioanalyzer 2100, and then quantified again using the KAPA Library Quantification kit. Every immunoSEQ 96-well plate was sequenced on a separate single-read 150-cycle Illumina NextSeq 550 flow cell. The paper's data handling went like this. Because the immunoSEQ output held only junctional sequences and lacked quality scores, the filtering could not match the filtering applied to full-length reads. Sequences were annotated with PyIR, a Python wrapper for IgBLAST v1.9, and V/J genes and CDR3 were assigned using IMGT germline references. Reads with weak V/J assignments (E-value above 1e-6), missing CDR3, stop codons, out-of-frame junctions, or ambiguous translated residues were removed. V3J clonotypes were defined by identical inferred V gene, J gene, and CDR3 amino acid sequence. To compute the percentage overlap between repertoires, the number of shared unique clonotypes was divided by the size of the smaller repertoire. Three approaches were used to assess repertoire richness: RTK rarefaction, the Chao1 estimator, and Recon v2.1 estimates of unobserved clonotypes. Generation probabilities for all TCRbeta clonotypes obtained by the gDNA method from several donors were computed using OLGA. TCRdb holds this immuneACCESS table with in-frame rearrangements only. Some clones are missing; in checked studies, unresolved V genes explain under half, and the rest has no known cause. That table gives V, J and clone size, and the DNA gave D and trimming. The sample profile shows around 1.1 million clones; around 77% of them were found once. The ten biggest clones cover roughly 0.83% of the sample.

The donors were healthy, HIV-negative adults with no recently reported acute infections or vaccinations. All donors were Caucasian adults living in Nashville, Tennessee, USA. CD4+ T cells were enriched by magnetic negative selection, after which naive cells were positively selected on CD45RA and the negative fraction was taken as the memory subset. After blood collection by leukapheresis, PBMCs were isolated using Ficoll-Histopaque density gradient centrifugation and then cryopreserved in the vapor phase of liquid nitrogen. Analytical flow cytometry was used to check the purity and quantity of each magnetically sorted T cell population. Each sorted fraction had its genomic DNA isolated and then quantified by UV absorbance on a Nanodrop 2000c. Note on this clone: Its specific antigen is unknown. No qualities accompany the bases; no much larger clone lies one base away.

Broad study findings and their caveats: Estimated clonotype richness was generally larger for naive than for memory subsets. Roughly 5% of naive CD4, 3.5% of naive CD8, approximately 2% of memory CD4, and 0.4% of memory CD8 clonotypes were shared across several donors. Pairwise subsampling indicated that sequencing depth was expected to affect the degree of clonotype sharing among donors. Because the study included only a small number of donors, the genetic and exposure-history diversity represented was limited. Rarefaction of sorted-subset datasets indicated incomplete sequencing despite the large sequencing depth. Sampling was limited to blood, and TCR repertoires in tissue likely differ from TCR repertoires in blood. Compared with non-shared clonotypes, clonotypes shared by all four sorted-subset donors had higher generation probabilities.

The sequencing input was memory CD4+ T cells from PBMCs. Per the publication, the cell subset or site label means: CD45RA-negative fraction. The receptor comes from a young man in good health. Some clones in this sample may be carry-over from other donors' samples. This chain is built from TRBV7-6 and TRBJ2-1; 10 central bases correspond to TRBD2. For the CDR3, the sequence is CASTTGLAATGQFF. The bases read TGTGCCAGCACCACCGGACTAGCGGCGACCGGGCAGTTCTTC.